A selection of T cell receptor beta chains follows, all from one sample in a study of cytomegalovirus exposure and HLA in healthy donors. Repertoires were generated with immunoSEQ multiplex PCR, while TCRdb's copy carries only in-frame clones and drops some. The sample consists of more than 130,000 clones, 85% to 90% of them appearing once. The specimen sequenced was PBMCs. The receptors shown here come from a woman aged 18 to 35 in good health and CMV-seropositive. CDR3s include the opening cysteine and the closing phenylalanine or tryptophan. The order of the fields is V gene, J gene, CDR3 protein.

TRBV6-6	TRBJ2-5	CASSYSGGSETQYF
TRBV10-3	TRBJ1-6	CAISAAGRDRASPLHF
TRBV7-2	TRBJ2-1	CASSRLRSSSYNEQFF